This TCR beta chain was identified during a study of cytomegalovirus exposure and HLA in healthy donors. Primers for the PCR totalled 60 Vbeta and 13 Jbeta. Sequenced by immunoSEQ multiplex PCR; TCRdb stores in-frame clones only, minus some. The profile shows about 160,000 clones, 65% to 80% of them singletons. The germline CDR1 and CDR2 sequences are SNHLY and FYNNEI. Germline trimming cut 6 bases from V and 1 base from J; bases unmatched to any gene: 7. This CDR3 is built from 16 residues. The TCR originated in a man aged 35-49 years in good health and CMV-seropositive. Sequenced material: PBMCs. The rearrangement links TRBV2 to TRBJ1-5, with 9 bases aligning to TRBD1. The CDR3 reads CASRGDREESNQPQHF. The CDR3, as DNA: TGTGCCAGCAGGGGGGACAGGGAGGAGAGCAATCAGCCCCAGCATTTT.